Below, 13 T cell receptor beta chains from the same sample are listed, as sequenced in a study of CD4 T cells in relation to SARS-CoV-2 and coronaviruses. No antigen has been identified for these receptors. Unexposed donor CD4+ T cells date from about 2011-2018, before the COVID-19 pandemic. CD4+ T cells were isolated from the cells after nine to eleven days of culture. The data were produced by immunoSEQ multiplex PCR, yet TCRdb's version contains in-frame clones alone and is incomplete. The sample comprises about 21,000 clones, less than 85% of which are singletons, and roughly 17% rests with the top ten. Sequenced sample: CD4+ T cells from PBMCs, cultured in vitro. These receptors were obtained from a human donor in good health.

This clone was picked up a small number of times. V gene TRBV7-3 combines with J gene TRBJ1-2, with D possibly matching TRBD1 (6 bases). V lost 5 bases and J lost 2, with 12 bases in between. Per the germline V gene, CDR1 is SGHTA and CDR2 is FQGTGA. The CDR3 length is 14 residues. The CDR3, as DNA: TGTGCCAGCAGCCCCGGGACACAAAACTATGGCTACACCTTC. It codes for CASSPGTQNYGYTF.

This clone was recorded once. This sequence joins TRBV14 and TRBJ2-1; D is uncertain. Germline CDR1 is SGHDN and CDR2 is FVKESK. V was clipped by 1 base and J by 6 bases, with 7 bases between them. The CDR3 totals 13 residues. CDR3 in DNA: TGTGCCAGCAGCCAAGCCCCTAGCAATGAGCAGTTCTTC. Protein product: CASSQAPSNEQFF.

The chain's CDR3 is CASSLHSFYSNQPQHF. CDR3 DNA sequence: TGTGCCAGCAGCTTGCACAGCTTCTATAGCAATCAGCCCCAGCATTTT. The chain has TRBV5-6 and TRBJ1-5; D unresolved. Germline loops: CDR1 SGHDT, CDR2 YYEEEE. V was pared by 1 base and J by 0 bases, with 11 bases between. The CDR3 is made up of 16 amino acids.

This clone was seen just once. This chain connects TRBV19 to TRBJ2-1; the match to TRBD2 covers 9 bases. The junction had 8 bases not matched to a gene; V was cut back by 8 bases and J by 6 bases. The CDR3 sequence is 14 residues long. The germline gives CDR1 LNHDA, CDR2 SQIVND (reference sequence). The CDR3 DNA follows: TGTGCCAGTGCTCCAATAGCGGGAGTCAATGAGCAGTTCTTC. It codes for CASAPIAGVNEQFF.

The chain joins TRBV5-8 to TRBJ2-5; 7 nucleotides match TRBD2. The J segment lost 3 bases and the V segment lost 2 bases, leaving 4 bases of the junction unmatched. In germline, CDR1 is SGHTS, CDR2 YDEGEE. CDR3 size: 14 residues. DNA of the CDR3: TGTGCCAGCAGCTTCCGGGGGAGGGAAGAGACCCAGTACTTC. Encoded protein: CASSFRGREETQYF.

The genes are TRBV18 and TRBJ1-1; TRBD1 might be the D (5 bases). CDR1 is KGHSH and CDR2 is LQKENI in the germline V gene. This CDR3 is 16 amino acids long. Trimming stripped 3 bases from V and 2 bases from J, with 16 bases between. CDR3 sequence reads: CASSPGSGYGNTEAFF. In nucleotides, the CDR3 is TGTGCCAGCTCACCTGGTTCAGGGTATGGTAACACTGAAGCTTTCTTT.

The chain carries TRBV20-1 and TRBJ1-5; tentatively, D is TRBD1 (6 bases). Germline CDR1 and CDR2: DFQATT and SNEGSKA (reference sequence). The CDR3 contains 11 residues. V lost 6 bases, J lost 13 bases, and 16 bases lay in between. The CDR3 region has the DNA TGCAGTGCCTCCCGAGGGGGAACACAGCATTTT. This encodes CSASRGGTQHF.

This clone turned up a few times. The CDR3 nucleotides read TGTGCCAGCAGTACCCAACAGGATCCGTGGGCAGGCTACACCTTC. Its protein is CASSTQQDPWAGYTF. The rearrangement links TRBV27 to TRBJ1-2; TRBD1 is a possible D gene (5 bases). The V and J ends lost 5 bases and 8 bases respectively, with 21 bases between them. This CDR3 comprises 15 residues. From germline, CDR1 is MNHEY and CDR2 SMNVEV (reference sequence).

The chain recombines TRBV5-1 with TRBJ2-2; D gene uncertain. V lost 2 bases and J 3 bases, leaving 11 bases between the germline ends. The CDR3 extends over 15 amino acids. The germline V gene has CDR1 SGHRS and CDR2 YFSETQ. CDR3 DNA: TGCGCCAGCAGCTTCGGTACTTTGGACACCGGGGAGCTGTTTTTT. Protein product: CASSFGTLDTGELFF.

This clone was seen a handful of times. This chain joins TRBV5-4 and TRBJ2-7; TRBD1 is a possible D gene (6 bases). The V gene lost 4 bases and the J gene lost 7 bases, with 12 bases spanning the gap. The CDR3 is 12 residues long. Germline V lookup: CDR1 SGHNT, CDR2 YYREEE (reference sequence). CDR3 sequence reads: CASSNTGWEQYF. DNA for the CDR3: TGTGCCAGCAGCAACACAGGGTGGGAGCAGTACTTC.

This chain links TRBV7-8 with TRBJ2-2; D may correspond to TRBD1 or TRBD2 (6 bases each). Trimming stripped 4 bases from V and 2 bases from J, with 8 bases between. From germline, CDR1 is SGHVS and CDR2 FQNEAQ. The CDR3 runs to 14 residues. The CDR3, as DNA: TGTGCCAGCAGCTGGGGGGCCAACACCGGGGAGCTGTTTTTT. Translated, it gives CASSWGANTGELFF.

This clone was observed a single time. The chain recombines TRBV27 with TRBJ2-5, with 9 bases identical to TRBD2. Germline CDR1 is MNHEY and CDR2 is SMNVEV (reference sequence). Trimming at V came to 6 bases and at J to 5 bases, leaving 7 bases not matched to a gene. The CDR3 loop spans 14 amino acids. The CDR3 protein is CASRRTSEGETQYF. The CDR3 DNA sequence: TGTGCCAGCAGACGGACTAGCGAGGGCGAGACCCAGTACTTC.

This chain connects TRBV15 to TRBJ2-3, with D maybe TRBD1 (5 bases). This CDR3 region has 13 residues. The germline gives CDR1 LNHNV, CDR2 YYDKDF (reference sequence). The V end lost 6 bases, the J end lost 1 base, and 8 bases lay between the germline ends. This chain's CDR3 is CATRDKRTDTQYF. As DNA, the CDR3 is TGTGCCACCAGGGACAAACGCACAGATACGCAGTATTTT.